This T cell receptor beta chain was profiled in a study of shared T cell receptors in the human thymus. Assay used: immunoSEQ multiplex PCR; TCRdb lists only in-frame clones, some missing. The sample includes about 730,000 clones, approximately 83% of them seen just once. The sample was also reused in another study, on human thymus T cells. Per that study: Thymic repertoires of unrelated individuals were reported in related research to overlap highly.

The sample was thymocytes. The receptor comes from a girl younger than two with a congenital heart defect.

The CDR3 DNA reads TGCGCCAGCAGCCAATCAGGGGGTCCGGGACAGGGGTATGGCTACACCTTC. It encodes CASSQSGGPGQGYGYTF. This chain links TRBV4-1 with TRBJ1-2, with 10 bases fitting TRBD1. The CDR3 has 17 amino acids. The germline V gene has CDR1 MGHRA and CDR2 YSYEKL. V was pared by 2 bases and J by 5 bases, with 11 bases of the junction left unmatched.